The rows below give T cell receptor beta chains drawn from one sample of a study of T cells in Graves' hyperthyroidism and ophthalmopathy. A single record per CDR3 protein comes from TCRdb applying MiXCR to the multiplex PCR reads. The repertoire holds 530,000 or so distinct CDR3 sequences, with around a quarter as singletons. Sequenced input: blood. Receptors were obtained from a woman aged 25 to 39 with Graves' ophthalmopathy. CDR3s include the opening cysteine and the closing phenylalanine or tryptophan. A D gene is named only where the DNA matches it firmly. Size tells how often a clone was seen (once, few, many) or the class of an expanded clone, and some rows leave it out.

V gene	D gene	clone size	J gene	CDR3 DNA	CDR3 protein
TRBV27	.	many	TRBJ2-7	TGTGCCAGCAGTCAAACAGGGTTCTACGAGCAGTACTTC	CASSQTGFYEQYF
TRBV12-3/TRBV12-4	TRBD1	.	TRBJ1-5	TGTGCCAGCAGCACCTACAGGGGCGGTCAGCCCCAGCATTTT	CASSTYRGGQPQHF
TRBV20-1	.	many	TRBJ2-5	TGCAGTGCTATAGAGGATGGAGGGTCAGAGACCCAGTACTTC	CSAIEDGGSETQYF
TRBV6-1	.	.	TRBJ1-5	TGTGCCAGCAGTGTGTATTATAGCAATCAGCCCCAGCATTTT	CASSVYYSNQPQHF
TRBV9	TRBD1	.	TRBJ2-5	TGTGCCAGCAGCGCCCCGCAGGGGGAAGAGACCCAGTACTTC	CASSAPQGEETQYF
TRBV7-8	TRBD2	many	TRBJ2-5	TGTGCCAGCAGCGTGCGGGGGGGCCTGGAGGAGACCCAGTACTTC	CASSVRGGLEETQYF
TRBV19	TRBD1	few	TRBJ1-1	TGTGCCAGTAGTATAACAGACAGGGACTCTGAAGCTTTCTTT	CASSITDRDSEAFF
TRBV15	.	many	TRBJ2-2	TGTGGTTCAGGGCTGAAGACCGGGGAGCTGTTTTTT	CGSGLKTGELFF
TRBV10-3	.	many	TRBJ1-1	TGTGCCATCAGTGCCGCCAGTAACCCGAACACTGAAGCTTTCTTT	CAISAASNPNTEAFF
TRBV4-1	.	.	TRBJ2-5	TGCGCCAGCAGCCAAGTTTTGTTACGCCAGGCGACCCAGTACTTC	CASSQVLLRQATQYF
TRBV2	.	few	TRBJ2-6	TGTGCCAAGGGGGGATCTGGGGCCAACGTCCTGACTTTC	CAKGGSGANVLTF
TRBV19	.	.	TRBJ2-5	TGTGCCAGTAGTATAGAACGAGGAGAGACCCAGTACTTC	CASSIERGETQYF
TRBV12-3/TRBV12-4	.	many	TRBJ2-7	TGTGCCAGCAGAGGATCGTGGGACGGGCAGTACTTC	CASRGSWDGQYF
TRBV5-1	.	.	TRBJ2-2	TGCGCCAGCAGCTTGAGAGGGGGAACGAACACCGGGGAGCTGTTTTTT	CASSLRGGTNTGELFF
TRBV6-1	.	many	TRBJ2-7	TGTGCCAGCAGGGAGGTCGGGGAGCAGTACTTC	CASREVGEQYF
TRBV12-3/TRBV12-4	TRBD1	.	TRBJ2-5	TGTGTCATCAATAGGGGGCGAGAGACCCAGTACTTC	CVINRGRETQYF
TRBV7-8	.	many	TRBJ1-5	TGTGCCAGCAGCTTAGACGCGTGGGGTTCAGGACCCCAGCATTTT	CASSLDAWGSGPQHF
TRBV12-3/TRBV12-4	TRBD2	few	TRBJ2-7	TGTGCCAGCAGTTTAATCGACCGGATAGCGGGAGGGTACGAGCAGTACTTC	CASSLIDRIAGGYEQYF